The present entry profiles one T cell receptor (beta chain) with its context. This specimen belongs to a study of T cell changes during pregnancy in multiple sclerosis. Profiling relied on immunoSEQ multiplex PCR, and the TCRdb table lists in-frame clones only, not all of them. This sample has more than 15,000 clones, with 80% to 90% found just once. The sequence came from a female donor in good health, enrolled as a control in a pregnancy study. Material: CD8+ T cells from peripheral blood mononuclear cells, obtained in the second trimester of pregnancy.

Here the CDR3 DNA reads TGCACCAGCCCGGGTCTAGCCAAAAACATTCAGTACTTC. Its translation: CTSPGLAKNIQYF. The chain joins TRBV1 to TRBJ2-4; TRBD2 is the table's D call and was not checked against the DNA. TRBV1 is a documented pseudogene. This CDR3 is 13 amino acids long.